This T cell receptor beta chain comes out of a study of blood T cell repertoires in COVID-19. Study in general: The United States, Italy and Spain supplied acute and convalescent COVID-19 samples.

Clones were sequenced by immunoSEQ multiplex PCR, and TCRdb holds only the in-frame ones, with some missing. The sample records about 440,000 clones, about 91% being singletons. Patients in Seattle were enrolled during active infection, then followed longitudinally. Trimming pared 0 bases from V and 2 bases from J, leaving 16 bases between. CDR3 length equals 17 residues. Germline values: CDR1 SGHRS, CDR2 YFSETQ. The sequenced sample consisted of peripheral blood. This TCR was recovered from a woman in her 50s with COVID-19, enrolled during active disease. The chain links TRBV5-1 to TRBJ2-3; D is undetermined. The CDR3 nucleotides are TGCGCCAGCAGCTTGGGGGCCAGTAGTATTCTCACAGATACGCAGTATTTT. Its translation is CASSLGASSILTDTQYF.